This entry lists 19 T cell receptor beta chains sequenced from one sample in a study of shared clonotypes between healthy human individuals. This table comes from immunoSEQ multiplex PCR, and its TCRdb copy is limited to in-frame clones, with some not included. The data show roughly 2.1 million clones, about 93% seen once. Terminally differentiated effector memory CD45RA+ cells were left out of the naive CD8 fraction, which was CD45RO-negative and positively selected for CCR7. The source material was naive CD8+ T cells from PBMCs. These receptor sequences come from a man younger than 35 in good health. Some clones in this sample may be carry-over from other donors' samples.

A single count supports this clone. The rearrangement uses TRBV11-3 and TRBJ2-1; tentatively, D is TRBD1 (5 bases). Trimming took 3 bases from V and 8 from J, leaving 14 bases between them. Per germline, CDR1 SGHNT and CDR2 YENEEA. CDR3 length: 14 residues. The CDR3 protein is CASSFSQGGDEQFF. CDR3 DNA: TGTGCCAGCAGCTTTAGCCAGGGCGGCGATGAGCAGTTCTTC.

The CDR3 reads CASSFPEDHTYEQYF. DNA for the CDR3: TGTGCCAGCAGCTTTCCCGAAGACCACACCTACGAGCAGTACTTC. V gene TRBV7-9 combines with J gene TRBJ2-7; D gene ambiguous. This CDR3 comprises 15 residues. V was trimmed by 3 bases and J by 2 bases, leaving 14 bases between them. Germline CDR1 reads SEHNR; CDR2 reads FQNEAQ (reference sequence).

CDR3 DNA: TGTGCCAGCAGCTCCGAAACCCGTCTATTTGCGGCTGGGGCCAACGTCCTGACTTTC. Encoded protein: CASSSETRLFAAGANVLTF. The V gene is TRBV7-2, the J gene TRBJ2-6; D is unclear. The V gene lost 4 bases and the J gene lost 2 bases, with 21 bases spanning the gap. CDR3 length equals 19 residues. Germline CDR1 reads SGHTA; CDR2 reads FQGNSA.

The chain recombines TRBV5-1 with TRBJ1-2; 7 nucleotides agree with TRBD1. The CDR3 loop spans 13 amino acids. Germline V lookup: CDR1 SGHRS, CDR2 YFSETQ. V dropped 4 bases and J dropped 4; count of bases not matched to a gene: 4. CDR3 nucleotide sequence: TGCGCCAGCAGCCCGGGACAGCCCTATGGCTACACCTTC. Its translation is CASSPGQPYGYTF. The full variable domain, in which reference TRBV5-1 and TRBJ1-2 provide the parts outside the CDR3, is KAGVTQTPRYLIKTRGQQVTLSCSPISGHRSVSWYQQTPGQGLQFLFEYFSETQRNKGNFPGRFSGRQFSNSRSEMNVSTLELGDSALYLCASSPGQPYGYTFGSGTRLTVV.

This sequence joins TRBV11-3 and TRBJ2-3, with unresolved D. This CDR3 comprises 14 residues. Germline CDR1 SGHNT, CDR2 YENEEA. V was cut by 5 bases and J by 4 bases, with 13 bases left in between. The CDR3 DNA is TGTGCCAGCAGCGCGCGCGGTAGCCCAGATACGCAGTATTTT. Translated, it gives CASSARGSPDTQYF.

The rearrangement uses TRBV28 and TRBJ2-2, with D perhaps TRBD1 (5 bases). The CDR3 has 16 residues. Deletions cut 7 bases from V and 1 base from J, with 16 bases between. Per germline, CDR1 MDHEN and CDR2 SYDVKM. CDR3 residues: CASNPRQSGNTGELFF. The CDR3 DNA sequence: TGTGCCAGCAACCCGAGACAGTCTGGGAACACCGGGGAGCTGTTTTTT.

V is TRBV6-6 and J is TRBJ2-7, with D possibly matching TRBD2 (6 bases). Deletions cut 0 bases from V and 4 bases from J, with 13 bases between. CDR1 MNHNY and CDR2 SVGAGI come from the germline V gene (reference sequence). The CDR3 sequence is 15 residues long. The chain's CDR3 is CASSYSPGGAYEQYF. CDR3 nucleotide sequence: TGTGCCAGCAGTTACTCGCCCGGGGGAGCTTACGAGCAGTACTTC.

The chain employs TRBV19 and TRBJ1-5, with 9 bases that match TRBD1. The junction had 6 bases not matched to a gene; V was cut back by 7 bases and J by 2 bases. This CDR3 spans 15 amino acids. Germline V gene sequence: CDR1 LNHDA, CDR2 SQIVND (reference sequence). CDR3 residues: CASTTRTGGNQPQHF. CDR3 DNA: TGTGCCAGTACCACCCGGACAGGGGGCAATCAGCCCCAGCATTTT. Using reference TRBV19 and TRBJ1-5 for the parts outside the CDR3, the full variable domain is DGGITQSPKYLFRKEGQNVTLSCEQNLNHDAMYWYRQDPGQGLRLIYYSQIVNDFQKGDIAEGYSVSREKKESFPLTVTSAQKNPTAFYLCASTTRTGGNQPQHFGDGTRLSIL.

This clone was counted only a few times. The same CDR3 can be traced to other DNA sequences in this sample. The chain is built from TRBV7-9 and TRBJ1-2; D unresolved. The CDR3 extends over 13 amino acids. Germline values: CDR1 SEHNR, CDR2 FQNEAQ (reference sequence). The germline V and J ends were trimmed by 1 base and 1 base, with 4 bases remaining between them. The CDR3 coding sequence is TGTGCCAGCAGCTTAGTCGGTAACTATGGCTACACCTTC. This encodes CASSLVGNYGYTF.

The chain has TRBV4-1 and TRBJ2-1, with 12 positions matching TRBD2. Germline CDR1 reads MGHRA; CDR2 reads YSYEKL. After removal of 1 base from V and 0 bases from J, the junction contained 10 bases not matched to a gene. The CDR3 spans 20 residues. The CDR3: CASSQGPLAGGAGSYNEQFF. DNA for the CDR3: TGCGCCAGCAGCCAAGGGCCCCTAGCGGGAGGGGCGGGCTCCTACAATGAGCAGTTCTTC.

The CDR3 spells CATSRVENTGELFF. The CDR3, as DNA: TGTGCCACCAGCAGAGTGGAGAACACCGGGGAGCTGTTTTTT. This chain links TRBV15 with TRBJ2-2; D not certain. The CDR3 length is 14 residues. From germline, CDR1 is LNHNV and CDR2 YYDKDF (reference sequence). Trimming cost V 1 base and J 1 base, with 4 bases left between them.

The genes are TRBV27 and TRBJ2-7; D ambiguous. This CDR3 region has 16 residues. Germline V lookup: CDR1 MNHEY, CDR2 SMNVEV (reference sequence). Trimming left V 3 bases short and J 2 bases short, with 17 bases between. The CDR3 nucleotides read TGTGCCAGCAGTTTGCGTTCAGGACCGAAAGCCTACGAGCAGTACTTC. The encoded protein is CASSLRSGPKAYEQYF.

The chain recombines TRBV25-1 with TRBJ1-6; 7 nucleotides align to TRBD1. Trimming took 3 bases from V and 7 from J; bases not matched to a gene: 6. This CDR3 has 15 residues. CDR1 and CDR2 (germline): MGHDK, SYGVNS. In nucleotides, the CDR3 is TGTGCCAGCAGTGACCAGGGGGTATACAATTCACCCCTCCACTTT. Translation: CASSDQGVYNSPLHF. Drawing the rest from reference TRBV25-1 and TRBJ1-6, the complete variable domain is EADIYQTPRYLVIGTGKKITLECSQTMGHDKMYWYQQDPGMELHLIHYSYGVNSTEKGDLSSESTVSRIRTEHFPLTLESARPSHTSQYLCASSDQGVYNSPLHFGNGTRLTVT.

The J gene is TRBJ2-7, the V gene TRBV11-2, with D unclear. The CDR3 sequence is 17 residues long. The V gene lost 3 bases and the J gene lost 2 bases, with 20 bases spanning the gap. In germline, CDR1 is SGHAT, CDR2 FQNNGV. The CDR3 sequence: CASSFGPKTVLTYEQYF. The DNA of the CDR3 is TGTGCCAGCAGCTTTGGACCGAAAACTGTCCTTACCTACGAGCAGTACTTC. Together with reference TRBV11-2 and TRBJ2-7, the CDR3 gives the full variable domain: EAGVAQSPRYKIIEKRQSVAFWCNPISGHATLYWYQQILGQGPKLLIQFQNNGVVDDSQLPKDRFSAERLKGVDSTLKIQPAKLEDSAVYLCASSFGPKTVLTYEQYFGPGTRLTVT.

In the case of this clone: Other DNA sequences in the same sample also yield this CDR3. The gene calls are TRBV27 and TRBJ2-1; D call uncertain. Germline CDR1 is MNHEY and CDR2 is SMNVEV (reference sequence). V lost 6 bases, J lost 0 bases, and 12 bases lay in between. This CDR3 has 15 amino acids. The DNA of the CDR3 is TGTGCCAGCAGCCCCTACCTAAGCTCCTACAATGAGCAGTTCTTC. Protein: CASSPYLSSYNEQFF.

The chain has TRBV27 and TRBJ2-1; D tentatively reads TRBD1 or TRBD2 (6 bases each). Between the trimmed V and J ends, which lost 6 bases and 2 bases, there was a span of 11 bases. Germline V gene lookup returns CDR1 MNHEY and CDR2 SMNVEV (reference sequence). The CDR3 is 14 residues long. The CDR3 is CASSRGTTYNEQFF. The DNA of the CDR3 is TGTGCCAGCAGCCGCGGGACAACCTACAATGAGCAGTTCTTC.

This chain connects TRBV5-1 to TRBJ2-2; 7 bases fit TRBD1. Trimming cost V 6 bases and J 0 bases; bases outside gene matches: 2. Germline V CDR1 and CDR2: SGHRS, YFSETQ. This CDR3 has 14 residues. This CDR3 reads CASNRGPNTGELFF. DNA of the CDR3: TGCGCCAGCAACAGGGGCCCGAACACCGGGGAGCTGTTTTTT.

CDR3 DNA: TGCGCCAGCAGCCAAGTACCCCGGGACAGCAACTATGGCTACACCTTC. Protein: CASSQVPRDSNYGYTF. V usage is TRBV4-1 and J usage is TRBJ1-2; 7 bases align to TRBD1. The CDR3 is 16 amino acids. V was clipped by 1 base and J by 2 bases; unmatched bases: 7. CDR1 and CDR2 (germline): MGHRA, YSYEKL.

CDR3 in amino acids: CASSDGGELFF. CDR3 nucleotide sequence: TGTGCCAGCAGCGACGGCGGGGAGCTGTTTTTT. J is TRBJ2-2 and V is TRBV9, with unresolved D. The CDR3 contains 11 residues. V dropped 3 bases and J dropped 7 bases, with 4 bases sitting between them. Germline assignment: CDR1 SGDLS and CDR2 YYNGEE.